This T cell receptor (beta chain) derives from a study of a mutant IDH1 vaccine in newly diagnosed glioma. Study summary: Vaccinations were initiated 4-6 weeks following radiotherapy alone, or were given together with temozolomide cycles. Receipt of radiotherapy, temozolomide, or both preceded the study, and most received both. Study results and limitations: Most patients, approximately 93%, showed vaccine-induced immune responses.

In regard to this clone: As yet, its antigen is unknown.

Time point indicated: week 11, during vaccination. A single vaccine dose contained 300 ug of mutant IDH1 20-mer peptide, and topical imiquimod was used with it. Germline V gives CDR1 SNHLY, CDR2 FYNNEI. V was pared by 7 bases and J by 2 bases, with 9 bases between. The CDR3 sequence is 12 residues long. Clones were read by immunoSEQ multiplex PCR, and TCRdb kept only the in-frame ones, dropping some. The table has over 55,000 clones, 84% seen once. This sample comprised PBMCs, obtained from a glioma patient whose treatment included an IDH1 peptide vaccine. The sequence came from a man younger than 45 with glioma. The V and J genes are TRBV2 and TRBJ2-7; D is ambiguous. The CDR3 region has the DNA TGTGCCAGCAACGGACCAACCTACGAGCAGTACTTC. Protein product: CASNGPTYEQYF.